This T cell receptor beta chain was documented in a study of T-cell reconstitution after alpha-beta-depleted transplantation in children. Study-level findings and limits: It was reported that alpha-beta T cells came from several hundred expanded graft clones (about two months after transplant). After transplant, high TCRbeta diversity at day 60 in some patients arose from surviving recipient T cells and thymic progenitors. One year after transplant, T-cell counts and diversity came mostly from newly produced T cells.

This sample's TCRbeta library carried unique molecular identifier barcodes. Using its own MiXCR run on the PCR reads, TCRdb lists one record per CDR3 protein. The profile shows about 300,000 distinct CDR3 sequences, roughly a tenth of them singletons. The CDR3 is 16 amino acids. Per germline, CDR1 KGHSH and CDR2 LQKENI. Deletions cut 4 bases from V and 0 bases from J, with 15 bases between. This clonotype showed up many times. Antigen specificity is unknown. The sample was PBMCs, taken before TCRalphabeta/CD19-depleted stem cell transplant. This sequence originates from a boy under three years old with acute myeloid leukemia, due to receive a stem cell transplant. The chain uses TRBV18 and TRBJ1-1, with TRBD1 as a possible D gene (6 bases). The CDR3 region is CASSRTSGAMNTEAFF. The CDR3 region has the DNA TGTGCCAGCTCACGAACCTCAGGGGCCATGAACACTGAAGCTTTCTTT.